This is a list of T cell receptor beta chains from one sample in a study of neurological immune-mediated disorders. TCRdb independently ran MiXCR on the 5' RACE reads; one entry per CDR3 protein. The data contain 60,000 or so distinct CDR3 sequences, approximately 3.6% of them singletons. What was sequenced was PBMCs. Receptors were obtained from a woman aged 60-70 years with multiple sclerosis. Both conserved end residues are part of each CDR3. Each record gives: CDR3 DNA, CDR3 protein, clone size, CDR3 length, D gene, J gene, V gene. The D gene is left open where the match is weak. Clone size is shown for a subset of rows, as once, few, many or a class of expanded clone.

TGTGCCACCAAACAGGGGTCCGGCTCCTACGAGCAGTACTTC,CATKQGSGSYEQYF,many,14,TRBD1,TRBJ2-7,TRBV7-2
TGCAGTGCTACACCGGGACTAGGTCGGGGTGAGCAGTTCTTC,CSATPGLGRGEQFF,many,14,TRBD2,TRBJ2-1,TRBV20-1
TGTGCCAGCAGTAATAGGGGTAATCAGCCCCAGCATTTT,CASSNRGNQPQHF,many,13,.,TRBJ1-5,TRBV27
TGTGCCATCAGAGAGGGACCCAGGGCGGACTATGGCTACACCTTC,CAIREGPRADYGYTF,few,15,.,TRBJ1-2,TRBV10-3
TGCAGTGCTTGGAGACGGAGCTATAATTCACCCCTCCACTTT,CSAWRRSYNSPLHF,many,14,.,TRBJ1-6,TRBV20-1
TGCAGCGCCCCCCAAGCGGCAGGTAGCACAGATACGCAGTATTTT,CSAPQAAGSTDTQYF,many,15,.,TRBJ2-3,TRBV20-1
TGTGCCAGCAGCCAGAGAGGAAAGGGGGAACAGCCCCAGCATTTT,CASSQRGKGEQPQHF,few,15,.,TRBJ1-5,TRBV4-2
TGCAGTGCGTCTACAGGGAGTATAAATGAAAAACTGTTTTTT,CSASTGSINEKLFF,many,14,.,TRBJ1-4,TRBV20-1
TGTGCCAGTAGCTCCTGGCTGGGGGCCAACGTCCTGACTTTC,CASSSWLGANVLTF,.,14,.,TRBJ2-6,TRBV19
TGCGCCAGCAGCCAAGATCCTGGACAGCAATCCTACAATGAGCAGTTCTTC,CASSQDPGQQSYNEQFF,many,17,.,TRBJ2-1,TRBV4-1
TGTGCCAGCTCATCGAGTAGCGGGAGCATGAACGAGCAGTACTTC,CASSSSSGSMNEQYF,many,15,TRBD2,TRBJ2-7,TRBV18
TGTGCCAGCAGCTTGGGGACTTGGGATCAGCCCCAGCATTTT,CASSLGTWDQPQHF,.,14,.,TRBJ1-5,TRBV5-5
TGCAGCGTTGGTGGGTTCGAGCAGTTCTTC,CSVGGFEQFF,many,10,.,TRBJ2-1,TRBV29-1
TGTGCCAGCAGCCCCGGGACTAGCGGATACAATGAGCAGTTCTTC,CASSPGTSGYNEQFF,many,15,TRBD2,TRBJ2-1,TRBV5-5
TGTGCCAGCAGCCAATTTAGCGGACCTAGCACAGATACGCAGTATTTT,CASSQFSGPSTDTQYF,few,16,.,TRBJ2-3,TRBV4-2
TGTGCCAGCAGCTTAGAATGGGGAGCGACTGAAGCTTTCTTT,CASSLEWGATEAFF,many,14,.,TRBJ1-1,TRBV7-6
TGCAGTGGGACGCCCGGGGGATGGGGAAACACTGAAGCTTTCTTT,CSGTPGGWGNTEAFF,many,15,.,TRBJ1-1,TRBV20-1
TGTGCCAGCAGCTTGGGTTTGGAGGAGAGTATAGATACGCAGTATTTT,CASSLGLEESIDTQYF,many,16,.,TRBJ2-3,TRBV11-3
TGCGCCAGCAGCGTAACAGGGTTGAAGTCCTACGAGCAGTACTTC,CASSVTGLKSYEQYF,many,15,.,TRBJ2-7,TRBV5-1
TGCAGTGCTGAACCAGGCCAGCTTTGGGAGGACGTCTACGAGCAGTACTTC,CSAEPGQLWEDVYEQYF,many,17,.,TRBJ2-7,TRBV20-1
TGCGCCAGCAGTGGTCTACTAGGTTTATCGTCTAACACCGGGGAGCTGTTTTTT,CASSGLLGLSSNTGELFF,many,18,.,TRBJ2-2,TRBV10-1
TGCGCCAGCAGCTTACCAGGGAGCGAGCAGTACTTC,CASSLPGSEQYF,many,12,.,TRBJ2-7,TRBV5-1
TGCGCCAGCAGCTTGGGGACAGACTACGAGCAGTACTTC,CASSLGTDYEQYF,medium-sized,13,.,TRBJ2-7,TRBV5-1
TGTGCCACCAGTGATTTGCCGGGGTGGTCCTCCTACAATGAGCAGTTCTTC,CATSDLPGWSSYNEQFF,many,17,.,TRBJ2-1,TRBV24-1
TGTGCCAGCAGTTTAGGGGGGGATGCGGGCTATGGCTACACCTTC,CASSLGGDAGYGYTF,many,15,.,TRBJ1-2,TRBV28
TGCAGTGCTAGAGAGGGGACTAGCGGGAGGGAAGGTCGAAGCACAGATACGCAGTATTTT,CSAREGTSGREGRSTDTQYF,.,20,TRBD2,TRBJ2-3,TRBV20-1
TGCAGTGCTAGAGATCGGGGGAATCTGGGCACTGAAGCTTTCTTT,CSARDRGNLGTEAFF,many,15,.,TRBJ1-1,TRBV20-1
TGCAGTGCCGCGGGAGGCAGGGCACCGGGACTAGCATATGGTGAGCAGTTCTTC,CSAAGGRAPGLAYGEQFF,many,18,TRBD2,TRBJ2-1,TRBV20-1
TGCAGTGCTAGGTCGGGGACTAATTCACCCCTCCACTTT,CSARSGTNSPLHF,many,13,.,TRBJ1-6,TRBV20-1